This TCR beta chain was sequenced during a study of T cells in Graves' hyperthyroidism and ophthalmopathy (dated 2019 in TCRdb). For context, the study as a whole: Peripheral blood samples were taken at the time of initial diagnosis, prior to any treatment. A discovery cohort of approximately 100 patients, 43 with Graves' ophthalmopathy and over 55 with stable Graves' hyperthyroidism, was used to find distinguishing TCR V-J signatures. Whether ophthalmopathy could be predicted prospectively was tested in an independent validation cohort made up of 18 to 20 hyperthyroidism patients plus 17 patients who later progressed to ophthalmopathy. For training and testing, the 95 to 100 patients in the discovery cohort were randomly divided in a 7:3 ratio. Thyroid tissue and blood T-cell repertoires from more than 5 Graves' hyperthyroidism patients were also compared in the study. Following sampling, methimazole starting at 30 mg daily was given to hyperthyroidism patients, and high-dose intravenous methylprednisolone was given to ophthalmopathy patients. The paper describes TCR Vbeta CDR3 sequencing of 130 to 150 peripheral blood samples, made up of fewer than 50 ophthalmopathy patients, some 80 hyperthyroidism patients and 17 progressor patients. What the authors observed across the whole study: Ophthalmopathy was separated from stable hyperthyroidism by a 13 V-J signature model, with over 85% sensitivity and about 81% specificity obtained in cross-validation and 80%/75% obtained in testing. During validation, the model predicted progression to ophthalmopathy a median of about 6.3 months ahead of onset, with roughly 65% sensitivity and 72.22% specificity. Blood samples also contained most of the expanded thyroid clonotypes (frequency above 0.001), which suggests that blood repertoires may reflect thyroid immune responses. No statistical method was used to fix the sample size in advance, and group allocation was not hidden from the investigators.

Graves' hyperthyroidism was defined as stable when no progression to ophthalmopathy occurred over 18 months of follow-up. The hyperthyroidism patients were between 18 and 65 years old and newly diagnosed, with a disease duration of less than 2 months. Exclusion was applied to patients with uncontrolled infections, other autoimmune diseases, pregnancy or lactation. Diagnoses were based on clinical symptoms, serum thyroxine and TRAb, thyroid ultrasound and orbital computed tomography. Ficoll-Paque density gradient centrifugation was used to isolate PBMCs from about 10 ml of fresh peripheral blood. Total RNA was extracted using Trizol reagent, and RNA quality was assessed on an Agilent 2100 Bioanalyzer. Per the germline V gene (reference sequence), LNHDA is the CDR1 and SQIVND is the CDR2. Relative to germline, V is missing 6 bases and J is missing 3 bases, with 9 bases of the junction outside any gene match. The CDR3, cysteine through phenylalanine, is 15 amino acids long. Left in the record is the CDR3 DNA by itself, 45 bases read in frame from the first base.

For this clonotype: Its specific antigen is unknown. No clone much larger than this one lies a single base away; base qualities are absent.

The TCR beta CDR3 regions were amplified from the RNA transcripts. For the first round of RT-PCR on the TCR CDR3, the HTBI primer set was used together with the Qiagen OneStep RT-PCR kit. Libraries were constructed in a second round of multiplex PCR, after which size selection and purification were performed. Sequencing of the libraries was done on an Illumina HiSeq2000 using paired-end 100 bp reads. The paper's data handling went like this. Raw data were processed with SOAPnuke, discarding reads with adapters, uncalled bases, mean Phred below 15, or no exact constant-primer or identifier match. High-quality paired reads were merged with COPE v1.2.5, and unique nucleotide sequences were defined as clonotypes. MiTCR v1.1 was used to align clonotypes to the IMGT TRBV, TRBD and TRBJ reference segments. The analysis was restricted to V-J combinations with a frequency above 0.0001, which together covered 99.2% of the repertoires. A TCS score was defined as the ratio of F50 (clonal expansion) to E x V (chaos), with BLOSUM62-based TCRdist applied between CDR3 peptides within each V-J. Welch's t-statistics and random forest reduced 450 to 600 V-J features to 10 to 15, which were used in a naive Bayes classifier (R e1071). The similarity between thyroid and blood repertoires was quantified using the Morisita-Horn index. TCRdb cleaned the public reads at Q25 with fastp, built clones with MiXCR and kept in-frame beta chains. Every CDR3 protein is listed once, alongside the most common genes and DNA of its rows. Here the V and J calls rest on TCRdb's processing, not on the authors' analysis. The sample contains around 720,000 distinct CDR3 sequences, roughly a third of them found a single time. Together, the top ten hold less than 35% of the sample.

The source of this sequence is a woman aged 40 to 50 with Graves' hyperthyroidism. Sequenced sample: blood. The chain couples TRBV19 to TRBJ1-1, with TRBD1 identical over 8 junction bases. The encoded CDR3 is CASRPSGGKYTEAFF. The DNA is TGTGCCAGTAGGCCCTCAGGGGGCAAGTACACTGAAGCTTTCTTT.